The 5 T cell receptor beta chains below all came from one sample that was sequenced in a study of OX40 agonist ivuxolimab in advanced cancers. The repertoire was sequenced with immunoSEQ multiplex PCR; TCRdb's copy has only in-frame clones and lacks some. In the table there are 84,000 or so clones, around nine tenths of which are singletons. This sample comprised CD4+ or CD8+ T cells sorted from blood, obtained in a trial of the OX40 agonist ivuxolimab. The source of these receptors is an adult with an advanced solid tumor such as melanoma, head and neck, liver or kidney cancer.

J is TRBJ2-3 and V is TRBV27, with 11 nucleotides matching TRBD2. The CDR3 loop spans 17 amino acids. Germline V gives CDR1 MNHEY, CDR2 SMNVEV (reference sequence). The ends lost 4 bases at V and 2 bases at J; junction bases unmatched: 8. CDR3: CASSSPTSGTYTDTQYF. CDR3 coding DNA: TGTGCCAGCAGTTCCCCGACTAGCGGGACTTACACAGATACGCAGTATTTT.

V is TRBV9 and J is TRBJ1-2, with a weak D call TRBD1 (5 bases). Looked up from germline, CDR1 is SGDLS and CDR2 is YYNGEE. With 3 bases removed from V and 6 bases from J, the gap between germline ends came to 21 bases. The CDR3 spans 16 residues. The CDR3 sequence: CASSARLRSGRDGYTF. In DNA form, the CDR3 reads TGTGCCAGCAGCGCTAGGCTACGTTCAGGGAGAGATGGCTACACCTTC.

J is TRBJ2-1 and V is TRBV5-4; 7 positions match TRBD2. Germline V lookup: CDR1 SGHNT, CDR2 YYREEE (reference sequence). The CDR3 spans 16 residues. V shed 6 bases and J 7 bases; nucleotides not matched to a gene: 16. In DNA, the CDR3 is TGTGCCAGCACCGACCTGGGGAGCGGGATAGGGAATGAGCAGTTCTTC. Its protein is CASTDLGSGIGNEQFF.

The chain uses TRBV7-9 and TRBJ2-1, with 7 nucleotides matching TRBD2. The CDR3 spans 16 residues. Germline trimming cut 1 base from V and 0 bases from J; bases unmatched to any gene: 3. Germline loops: CDR1 SEHNR, CDR2 FQNEAQ (reference sequence). CDR3 protein: CASSLERTSSYNEQFF. The CDR3 coding sequence is TGTGCCAGCAGCTTAGAAAGGACTAGCTCCTACAATGAGCAGTTCTTC.

CDR3 sequence: CASSPPAGGMPYEQYF. The CDR3 bases are TGTGCCAGCTCACCACCGGCGGGTGGGATGCCCTACGAGCAGTACTTC. The J gene is TRBJ2-7, the V gene TRBV18, with D maybe TRBD2 (5 bases). This CDR3 comprises 16 residues. CDR1 KGHSH and CDR2 LQKENI come from the germline V gene. The ends were cut back, 0 bases at V and 2 bases at J, with 14 bases in the middle.